This T cell receptor beta chain was documented in a study of vaccination effects on CD4 cells after COVID-19. As for the study in general: Either the BNT162b2 or mRNA-1273 vaccine was given to participants in two doses.

Turning to this clone: Antigen specificity is unknown.

The table came from immunoSEQ multiplex PCR; TCRdb's copy has only in-frame clones and leaves some out. In the table there are under 75,000 clones, roughly 80% of which are singletons. Germline V CDR1 and CDR2: MNHEY, SVGAGI. The CDR3 length is 15 residues. V lost 5 bases and J 7 bases, leaving 17 bases between the germline ends. Overall study results and limits: Just 1 of 255 vaccine-induced clones in healthy recipients was cross-reactive.

Sequencing followed a ViraFEST assay step that expanded antigen-specific CD4+ T cells with viral peptide pools. Upon completion of 10 to 11 days in culture, CD4+ T cells were isolated. The study found no prior SARS-CoV-2 infection in the vaccine recipients, who tested negative for nucleocapsid antibodies. Each well held some 2 million PBMC cultured with about 9.9 ug/ml peptides and roughly 11 IU/ml IL-2. The source was CD4+ T cells from PBMCs cultured with SARS-CoV-2 spike peptides, collected before COVID-19 vaccination. This chain uses TRBV6-5 with TRBJ2-2; D tentatively fits TRBD1 or TRBD2 (6 bases each). The clonotype was recovered from a human donor who received a COVID-19 vaccine. The DNA of the CDR3 is TGTGCCAGCAGTCTTAGGTCGGGGGCCGACGGGGAGCTGTTTTTT. Translation gives CASSLRSGADGELFF.